The 18 T cell receptor beta chains below all came from one sample that was sequenced in a study of Graves' ophthalmopathy and Graves' hyperthyroidism (dated by TCRdb to the late 2010s). For sequencing, an Illumina HiSeq 2000 was employed. For repertoire sequencing, TCR beta CDR3 regions were amplified from RNA transcripts. The first round of RT-PCR was done with HTBI primers and the Qiagen OneStep RT-PCR kit, and was followed by a second round of multiplex PCR, then size selection and purification. TCRdb took the public reads, trimmed them with fastp at Q25, ran MiXCR for clone calling and kept in-frame beta chains. Merged by CDR3 protein, the rows form single entries marked with the most common genes and DNA. Across this sample there are 200,000 to 250,000 distinct CDR3 sequences, with approximately 21% seen only once. The ten largest clones capture approximately 40% of the sample. Sequencing was performed on peripheral blood. The receptors here all came from a woman aged 50 to 65 with Graves' ophthalmopathy. Donor details come from another sample of the same person, matched by shared clones.

There are many counts of this clonotype. The CDR3 region has the DNA TGTGCCAGTAGTAACCCCGGACAGCAAGAGACCCAGTACTTC. Translated, it gives CASSNPGQQETQYF. The gene calls are TRBV19 and TRBJ2-5; TRBD1 is a possible D gene (6 bases). The germline V and J ends were trimmed by 4 bases and 2 bases, with 11 bases remaining between them. The CDR3 contains 14 residues. Germline V gene sequence: CDR1 LNHDA, CDR2 SQIVND (reference sequence).

This clonotype was found a few times. The CDR3 nucleotides read TGCGCCAGCAGCCAAGAGGGCAGGGGCCTGAACGGGCAGTACTTC. It specifies CASSQEGRGLNGQYF. The chain carries TRBV4-1 and TRBJ2-7; D may be TRBD1 (6 bases). V lost 0 bases, J lost 9 bases, and 18 bases lay in between. Germline assignment: CDR1 MGHRA and CDR2 YSYEKL. The CDR3 extends over 15 amino acids.

The table lists this clonotype with many counts. The genes are TRBV6-2 or TRBV6-3 and TRBJ2-7; possible D gene TRBD2, 6 bases. CDR1 and CDR2 (germline): MNHEY, SVGEGT. The V gene lost 5 bases and the J gene lost 0 bases, with 11 bases spanning the gap. The CDR3 is 14 residues long. DNA for the CDR3: TGTGCCAGCAGTCAAGCGGGCATCTCCTACGAGCAGTACTTC. Its protein product is CASSQAGISYEQYF.

This clonotype was recorded at least ten times. This chain uses TRBV28 with TRBJ1-2; 8 nucleotides agree with TRBD1. CDR3 size: 18 residues. Trimming removed 2 bases from V and 0 bases from J; junction bases left unmatched: 11. CDR1 and CDR2 (germline): MDHEN, SYDVKM. CDR3 in DNA: TGTGCCAGCAGTTTAATGAGGACAGGGCCTATTCCTAACTATGGCTACACCTTC. Translated: CASSLMRTGPIPNYGYTF.

Ten or more counts support this clonotype. The V and J genes are TRBV19 and TRBJ2-7, with a tentative D call TRBD2 (7 bases). This CDR3 spans 17 amino acids. Germline V gene sequence: CDR1 LNHDA, CDR2 SQIVND (reference sequence). Trimming removed 6 bases from V and 3 bases from J, with 24 bases in between. This chain's CDR3 is CASSPQVGGGKVYEQYF. The CDR3 DNA reads TGTGCCAGTAGCCCACAGGTAGGGGGAGGGAAAGTCTACGAGCAGTACTTC.

The chain uses TRBV6-1 and TRBJ2-7; D not resolved. There are 13 residues in the CDR3. Trimming removed 8 bases at V and 3 bases at J, with 14 bases between. Germline V lookup: CDR1 MNHNS, CDR2 SASEGT. The CDR3 DNA reads as TGTGCCAGCGCGCAGACACTAAGCTACGAGCAGTACTTC. Protein: CASAQTLSYEQYF.

V gene TRBV25-1 combines with J gene TRBJ2-5, with D possibly matching TRBD2 (6 bases). The CDR3 has 15 residues. With 3 bases removed from V and 5 bases from J, the gap between germline ends came to 16 bases. Germline V lookup: CDR1 MGHDK, CDR2 SYGVNS. In nucleotides, the CDR3 is TGTGCCAGCAGTGACACAGCGGCAGGGAGGGAGACCCAGTACTTC. It encodes CASSDTAAGRETQYF.

The rearrangement joins TRBV9 to TRBJ1-2; possibly TRBD1 for D (5 bases). Trimming stripped 0 bases from V and 9 bases from J, with 21 bases between. CDR3 length: 16 residues. Germline assignment: CDR1 SGDLS and CDR2 YYNGEE. CDR3 amino acids: CASSVVRAPGPDSYTF. The CDR3 DNA reads as TGTGCCAGCAGCGTAGTTAGGGCCCCAGGGCCCGATAGCTACACCTTC. Full variable domain (outside the CDR3, taken from reference TRBV9 and TRBJ1-2): DSGVTQTPKHLITATGQRVTLRCSPRSGDLSVYWYQQSLDQGLQFLIQYYNGEERAKGNILERFSAQQFPDLHSELNLSSLELGDSALYFCASSVVRAPGPDSYTFGSGTRLTVV.

This clonotype was recorded many times. The chain links TRBV15 to TRBJ1-6; D might be TRBD1 (5 bases). V lost 6 bases and J lost 5, with 11 bases in between. Germline CDR1 and CDR2: LNHNV and YYDKDF (reference sequence). This CDR3 contains 14 residues. Here the CDR3 DNA reads TGTGCCACCAGGACCGGGGCCAATAATTCACCCCTCCACTTT. This codes for CATRTGANNSPLHF.

The genes are TRBV6-2 or TRBV6-3 and TRBJ1-1; a possible D gene is TRBD1 (6 bases). Trimming pared 7 bases from V and 4 bases from J, leaving 16 bases between. CDR1 is MNHEY and CDR2 is SVGEGT in the germline V gene. The CDR3 is made up of 14 amino acids. CDR3 nucleotides: TGTGCCAGCAAGTATGCGGGGGCGAGCACTGAAGCTTTCTTT. Encoded protein: CASKYAGASTEAFF.

This chain joins TRBV7-8 and TRBJ2-2; weak D call: TRBD2 (6 bases). This CDR3 is 17 amino acids long. Germline V gene sequence: CDR1 SGHVS, CDR2 FQNEAQ. V lost 1 base, J lost 6 bases, and 18 bases lay in between. The CDR3 DNA reads TGTGCCAGCAGCTTAGTTACGGCGGGAACGTCTCCCGGGGAGCTGTTTTTT. This codes for CASSLVTAGTSPGELFF. The full variable domain, its missing parts supplied by reference TRBV7-8 and TRBJ2-2, is GAGVSQSPRYKVAKRGQDVALRCDPISGHVSLFWYQQALGQGPEFLTYFQNEAQLDKSGLPSDRFFAERPEGSVSTLKIQRTQQEDSAVYLCASSLVTAGTSPGELFFGEGSRLTVL.

This clonotype was seen many times. The chain carries TRBV3-1 and TRBJ2-5, with TRBD2 as a possible D gene (6 bases). The germline gives CDR1 LGHDT, CDR2 YNNKEL (reference sequence). CDR3 size: 15 residues. The germline V and J ends were trimmed by 2 bases and 5 bases, with 15 bases remaining between them. CDR3 nucleotides: TGTGCCAGCAGCCAATTTCTTCGGGGGTCGGAGACCCAGTACTTC. It codes for CASSQFLRGSETQYF.

The chain uses TRBV27 and TRBJ2-7; 10 bases match TRBD1. Germline CDR1 is MNHEY and CDR2 is SMNVEV (reference sequence). V was clipped by 6 bases and J by 2 bases; unmatched bases: 4. The CDR3 spans 14 residues. The CDR3 protein is CASRLGQGAYEQYF. The CDR3 bases are TGTGCCAGCAGACTAGGACAGGGGGCCTACGAGCAGTACTTC.

This clonotype was found many times. The rearrangement joins TRBV29-1 to TRBJ1-5; the match to TRBD1 covers 9 bases. Trimming cost V 4 bases and J 4 bases; bases outside gene matches: 2. Germline V CDR1 and CDR2: SQVTM, ANQGSEA. The CDR3 length is 13 residues. CDR3 region: CSVGTGANQPQHF. The CDR3 coding sequence is TGCAGCGTTGGGACAGGGGCTAATCAGCCCCAGCATTTT.

At least ten counts were recorded for this clonotype. The rearrangement uses TRBV2 and TRBJ2-5; TRBD2 matches at 11 bases. The CDR3 has 15 amino acids. V lost 8 bases, J lost 2 bases, and 7 bases stayed unmatched. Per germline, CDR1 SNHLY and CDR2 FYNNEI. This CDR3 is CASETSGIPQETQYF. The CDR3 DNA follows: TGTGCCAGCGAGACTAGCGGGATTCCTCAAGAGACCCAGTACTTC.

At least ten counts were recorded for this clonotype. The V call is TRBV6-5, the J call TRBJ2-7; 9 nucleotides align to TRBD2. Germline V lookup: CDR1 MNHEY, CDR2 SVGAGI. J lost 0 bases, V lost 5 bases, and 5 bases had no gene match. The CDR3 sequence is 15 residues long. The CDR3 loop reads CASSPDSGSSYEQYF. The CDR3 coding sequence is TGTGCCAGCAGTCCCGATAGCGGGAGCTCCTACGAGCAGTACTTC.

The sample holds many counts of this clonotype. CDR3 bases: TGTGCCAGCGTCAGAAATGAGCAGTTCTTC. This encodes CASVRNEQFF. This chain connects TRBV6-1 to TRBJ2-1; no reliable D call. The CDR3 spans 10 residues. Germline CDR1 is MNHNS and CDR2 is SASEGT. V shed 8 bases and J shed 7 bases, with 6 bases lying between them.

There are a few counts of this clonotype. V and J are TRBV11-3 and TRBJ1-5; D not certain. There are 15 residues in the CDR3. The V gene's germline CDR1 is SGHNT and CDR2 YENEEA. Trimming took off 0 bases at V and 5 bases at J, with 11 bases between the two ends. The CDR3 DNA reads as TGTGCCAGCAGCTTAGATTTGAATTCGTATCAGCCCCAGCATTTT. This encodes CASSLDLNSYQPQHF.